This T cell receptor (beta chain) was found in a study of blood T cell repertoires in COVID-19. Study in general: Nucleic acid was either cDNA or gDNA, and it came from T cells, B-cell-depleted T cells, or PBMCs.

The V gene end was trimmed by 5 bases and the J gene end by 5 bases; junction bases not matched to a gene: 8. Germline V gene data show CDR1 as SNHLY and CDR2 as FYNNEI. The CDR3 totals 15 residues. Per the original data handling: Reference gene primer amplification gave nucleated cell count estimates. Data came from immunoSEQ multiplex PCR; TCRdb stores just in-frame clones and leaves some out. That table furnishes V, J and clone size, whereas the DNA furnished D and trimming. The sample has about 170,000 clones; around 80% are singletons. The source material was peripheral blood. The V call is TRBV2, the J call TRBJ2-3; 9 bases match TRBD1. The sequence came from a man aged 60 to 75 with acute or convalescent COVID-19. DNA for the CDR3: TGTGCCAGCAGTACAGCTACAGGGGGCGTAGATACGCAGTATTTT. This encodes CASSTATGGVDTQYF.